Shown below are 20 T cell receptor beta chains from a single sample sequenced in a study of OX40 agonist ivuxolimab in advanced cancers. Sequenced by immunoSEQ multiplex PCR; TCRdb stores in-frame clones only, minus some. The sample records tens of thousands of clones, more than 75% being singletons. Sequencing used CD4+ or CD8+ T cells sorted from blood, obtained in a trial of the OX40 agonist ivuxolimab. The receptor source for this set is an adult with an advanced solid tumor such as melanoma, head and neck, liver or kidney cancer.

The chain uses TRBV9 and TRBJ2-2, with TRBD2 matching over 7 bases. This CDR3 is built from 15 residues. J gave up 7 bases and V 2 bases, and 8 bases lay outside the gene matches. Germline CDR1 reads SGDLS; CDR2 reads YYNGEE. CDR3 residues: CASSVGSGSNGELFF. CDR3 bases: TGTGCCAGCAGCGTTGGTAGCGGGTCGAACGGGGAGCTGTTTTTT.

The chain links TRBV10-2 to TRBJ1-2, with 7 bases matching TRBD1. Germline V gives CDR1 WSHSY, CDR2 SAAADI. The CDR3 totals 18 residues. Germline trimming cut 7 bases from V and 4 bases from J; bases unmatched to any gene: 21. The CDR3 sequence is CASTTPGQRLGFVYGYTF. The CDR3 DNA sequence: TGCGCCAGCACCACTCCGGGACAGAGGTTAGGGTTTGTCTATGGCTACACCTTC.

This clone was observed a single time. This chain joins TRBV9 and TRBJ2-7; 7 nucleotides align to TRBD1. Germline V CDR1 and CDR2: SGDLS, YYNGEE. This CDR3 spans 16 amino acids. V lost 4 bases, J lost 2 bases, and 12 bases stayed unmatched. As DNA, the CDR3 is TGTGCCAGCAGCATACGCGACAGGGTGGAAACCTACGAGCAGTACTTC. This encodes CASSIRDRVETYEQYF.

The chain carries TRBV18 and TRBJ2-7; D possibly corresponds to TRBD1 (5 bases). The CDR3 totals 13 residues. Germline loops: CDR1 KGHSH, CDR2 LQKENI. V shed 4 bases and J shed 3 bases, with 10 bases lying between them. The CDR3 here is CASSQTDNYEQYF. The CDR3 DNA reads TGTGCCAGCTCACAGACAGATAACTACGAGCAGTACTTC.

With respect to this clone: Distinct nucleotide sequences in the sample also encode this CDR3. CDR3 protein: CASSLGLYSNQPQHF. CDR3 in DNA: TGTGCCAGCAGCTTAGGTCTGTATAGCAATCAGCCCCAGCATTTT. This chain joins TRBV7-2 and TRBJ1-5; D remains ambiguous. Trimming shortened V by 1 base and J by 0 bases, and 7 bases separated the two germline ends. Germline V CDR1 and CDR2: SGHTA, FQGNSA. This CDR3 is built from 15 residues.

The J gene is TRBJ2-7, the V gene TRBV5-1; 9 bases fit TRBD1. J was trimmed by 3 bases and V by 4 bases; bases with no gene match: 8. Per the germline V gene, CDR1 is SGHRS and CDR2 is YFSETQ. CDR3 length: 15 residues. The CDR3 sequence: CASSPRQGVLYEQYF. The DNA for the CDR3 is TGCGCCAGCAGCCCACGACAGGGGGTTCTCTACGAGCAGTACTTC.

The rearrangement uses TRBV10-3 and TRBJ1-2; 7 bases fit TRBD1. Germline CDR1 is ENHRY and CDR2 is SYGVKD. The CDR3 sequence is 13 residues long. The J segment lost 6 bases and the V segment lost 11 bases, leaving 12 bases of the junction unmatched. CDR3 DNA sequence: TGTGCCTCACGAGACAGGGAATCTGATGGCTACACCTTC. Translation gives CASRDRESDGYTF.

This clone counts as medium-sized. V is TRBV6-5 and J is TRBJ1-3; no firm D call. Trimming cost V 0 bases and J 3 bases, with 9 bases left between them. Germline CDR1 is MNHEY and CDR2 is SVGAGI. There are 15 residues in the CDR3. The CDR3 DNA follows: TGTGCCAGCAGTTACTCCGCCGTATTTGGAAACACCATATATTTT. Translated, it gives CASSYSAVFGNTIYF.

This clone came up once. The chain uses TRBV5-1 and TRBJ1-2, with D maybe TRBD1 (5 bases). Germline lookup yields CDR1 SGHRS and CDR2 YFSETQ. V lost 4 bases and J lost 4, with 14 bases in between. The CDR3 contains 14 residues. Here the CDR3 reads CASSVLTATYGYTF. For the CDR3, the DNA is TGCGCCAGCAGCGTACTGACAGCTACCTATGGCTACACCTTC. Filled out from reference TRBV5-1 and TRBJ1-2, the complete variable domain reads KAGVTQTPRYLIKTRGQQVTLSCSPISGHRSVSWYQQTPGQGLQFLFEYFSETQRNKGNFPGRFSGRQFSNSRSEMNVSTLELGDSALYLCASSVLTATYGYTFGSGTRLTVV.

This chain uses TRBV7-6 with TRBJ2-1; 11 bases align to TRBD1. The CDR3 runs to 15 residues. Unmatched junction bases numbered 4, after V lost 5 bases and J lost 4 bases. Germline V gene lookup returns CDR1 SGHVS and CDR2 FNYEAQ. CDR3 sequence reads: CASSRTGGIYNEQFF. CDR3 coding DNA: TGTGCCAGCAGCAGGACAGGGGGCATATACAATGAGCAGTTCTTC.

This clone was seen a handful of times. The chain has TRBV11-3 and TRBJ2-3; perhaps TRBD2 as D (6 bases). Germline V gives CDR1 SGHNT, CDR2 YENEEA. The CDR3 has 14 amino acids. V was pared by 6 bases and J by 8 bases, with 18 bases between. The CDR3 region is CASSYTHSRGTQYF. CDR3 DNA: TGTGCCAGCAGTTATACCCATTCGCGGGGTACGCAGTATTTT.

The count of this clone is one. The V and J genes are TRBV5-6 and TRBJ2-3, with TRBD1 matching over 8 bases. CDR3 length equals 16 residues. V lost 4 bases to trimming and J lost 2 bases; unmatched junction nucleotides: 9. Germline lookup yields CDR1 SGHDT and CDR2 YYEEEE. The CDR3 is CASSLDRGGDTDTQYF. The CDR3 DNA reads TGTGCCAGCAGCCTCGACAGGGGAGGAGACACAGATACGCAGTATTTT.

The chain has TRBV4-3 and TRBJ2-1; the D gene is possibly TRBD1 (5 bases). Trimming removed 0 bases at V and 2 bases at J, with 14 bases between. CDR3 length: 17 amino acids. Germline V gives CDR1 LGHNA, CDR2 YSLEER. The CDR3 nucleotides read TGCGCCAGCAGCCAAGATCCTCTGGGGCCTACCTACAATGAGCAGTTCTTC. Its protein product is CASSQDPLGPTYNEQFF.

The CDR3 coding sequence is TGTGCCAGTAAGGATGGACACCTCATGACGAACACTGAAGCTTTCTTT. Residues: CASKDGHLMTNTEAFF. V gene TRBV19 combines with J gene TRBJ1-1; D is possibly TRBD1 (5 bases). The CDR3 contains 16 residues. Germline V gene data show CDR1 as LNHDA and CDR2 as SQIVND (reference sequence). V was cut by 7 bases and J by 1 base, with 19 bases left in between.

CDR3 region: CASSLTSGGAEQFF. In DNA, the CDR3 is TGCGCCAGCTCACTTACTAGCGGGGGGGCTGAGCAGTTCTTC. The rearrangement uses TRBV10-2 and TRBJ2-1; 13 nucleotides agree with TRBD2. Germline V lookup: CDR1 WSHSY, CDR2 SAAADI. This CDR3 is built from 14 residues. V lost 8 bases, J lost 9 bases, and 7 bases stayed unmatched.

The chain is built from TRBV27 and TRBJ2-7; D gene unclear. Trimming pared 5 bases from V and 0 bases from J, leaving 11 bases between. This CDR3 spans 14 amino acids. Germline V lookup: CDR1 MNHEY, CDR2 SMNVEV (reference sequence). CDR3 DNA: TGTGCCAGCAGTCCTTCCCGTATCTCCTACGAGCAGTACTTC. Protein sequence: CASSPSRISYEQYF.

This chain joins TRBV29-1 and TRBJ2-5, with 8 nucleotides matching TRBD2. This CDR3 contains 12 residues. CDR1 and CDR2 from the germline V gene are SQVTM and ANQGSEA. Losses at the gene ends were 3 bases for V and 5 bases for J; bases not matched to a gene: 2. CDR3 protein: CSVDPGGETQYF. As DNA, the CDR3 is TGCAGCGTTGACCCGGGGGGGGAGACCCAGTACTTC.

The chain is built from TRBV29-1 and TRBJ2-1; D is unclear. V was pared by 6 bases and J by 9 bases, with 12 bases between. The CDR3 loop spans 11 amino acids. Germline lookup yields CDR1 SQVTM and CDR2 ANQGSEA. The CDR3: CSVSLGPEQFF. CDR3 bases: TGCAGCGTCTCCCTCGGGCCTGAGCAGTTCTTC.

As for this clone: The germline gene is not matched at one end of the junction; a read error may be the cause. The V gene is TRBV6-7, the J gene TRBJ2-5; TRBD2 matches at 7 bases. TRBV6-7 is filed as an ORF, its function uncertain. The CDR3 has 10 residues. CDR3 in DNA: TGCCGCGGGGGCCAAGAGACCCAGTACTTC. The encoded protein is CRGGQETQYF.

The rearrangement uses TRBV5-4 and TRBJ1-4, with 10 bases aligning to TRBD1. The ends lost 4 bases at V and 7 bases at J; junction bases unmatched: 10. Germline assignment: CDR1 SGHNT and CDR2 YYREEE (reference sequence). CDR3 length equals 16 residues. DNA of the CDR3: TGTGCCAGCAGCCTCCGGACAGGGGGTCTAAGTGAAAAACTGTTTTTT. Residues: CASSLRTGGLSEKLFF.